What follows are 26 T cell receptor beta chains derived from one specimen sequenced in a study of radiotherapy plus CTLA-4 blockade in lung cancer. Assay used: immunoSEQ multiplex PCR; TCRdb lists only in-frame clones, some missing. The table has about 45,000 clones, approximately 76% seen once. Here the sequenced sample was peripheral blood, taken from a patient treated with radiotherapy plus ipilimumab. These receptors all stem from a human donor with non-small cell lung cancer who had stable disease on radiotherapy plus ipilimumab.

This clone was picked up a small number of times. The J gene is TRBJ2-3, the V gene TRBV7-7; possibly TRBD2 for D (5 bases). The CDR3 sequence is 14 residues long. CDR1 is SSHAT and CDR2 is FNYEAQ in the germline V gene (reference sequence). V was pared by 1 base and J by 2 bases, with 7 bases between. CDR3 sequence reads: CASSLGLNTDTQYF. CDR3 coding DNA: TGTGCCAGCAGCTTAGGACTAAACACAGATACGCAGTATTTT.

The J gene is TRBJ1-2, the V gene TRBV11-2; D is undetermined. The V and J ends lost 5 bases and 4 bases respectively, with 5 bases between them. Germline values: CDR1 SGHAT, CDR2 FQNNGV. This CDR3 contains 11 residues. The CDR3 nucleotides read TGTGCCAGCAGCGAGGGCTATGGCTACACCTTC. Encoded protein: CASSEGYGYTF. Full variable domain (outside the CDR3, taken from reference TRBV11-2 and TRBJ1-2): EAGVAQSPRYKIIEKRQSVAFWCNPISGHATLYWYQQILGQGPKLLIQFQNNGVVDDSQLPKDRFSAERLKGVDSTLKIQPAKLEDSAVYLCASSEGYGYTFGSGTRLTVV.

The chain links TRBV25-1 to TRBJ2-1; D not certain. The CDR3 is made up of 11 amino acids. CDR1 is MGHDK and CDR2 is SYGVNS in the germline V gene. With 5 bases removed from V and 6 bases from J, the gap between germline ends came to 5 bases. CDR3 loop: CASSMVNEQFF. The CDR3 DNA reads as TGTGCCAGCAGTATGGTCAATGAGCAGTTCTTC.

This clone has just one count. The rearrangement joins TRBV5-8 to TRBJ1-5; D gene ambiguous. The CDR3 contains 17 residues. Between the trimmed V and J ends, which lost 1 base and 0 bases, there was a span of 14 bases. Germline V CDR1 and CDR2: SGHTS, YDEGEE. The CDR3 region has the DNA TGTGCCAGCAGCTTGTCAGTCAGGCCCGATAGCAATCAGCCCCAGCATTTT. It is translated as CASSLSVRPDSNQPQHF.

This chain uses TRBV6-4 with TRBJ2-6; no firm D call. V lost 3 bases, J lost 2 bases, and 8 bases lay in between. The germline gives CDR1 MRHNA, CDR2 SNTAGT. The CDR3 is 15 residues long. The CDR3 region has the DNA TGTGCCAGCAGTGATGTTAAAACTGGGGCCAACGTCCTGACTTTC. This encodes CASSDVKTGANVLTF.

The genes are TRBV5-5 and TRBJ1-3, with 7 bases identical to TRBD1. Germline trimming cut 4 bases from V and 2 bases from J; bases unmatched to any gene: 6. CDR3 size: 15 residues. Germline V gene data show CDR1 as SGHKS and CDR2 as YYEKEE (reference sequence). The CDR3 region is CASSPEGATGNTIYF. Here the CDR3 DNA reads TGTGCCAGCAGCCCCGAGGGGGCTACTGGAAACACCATATATTTT. The complete variable domain, with remaining parts taken from reference TRBV5-5 and TRBJ1-3, reads DAGVTQSPTHLIKTRGQQVTLRCSPISGHKSVSWYQQVLGQGPQFIFQYYEKEERGRGNFPDRFSARQFPNYSSELNVNALLLGDSALYLCASSPEGATGNTIYFGEGSWLTVV.

The chain combines TRBV9 with TRBJ2-6, with D unresolved. The CDR3 length is 14 residues. Germline V gives CDR1 SGDLS, CDR2 YYNGEE. Trimming cost V 2 bases and J 3 bases, with 6 bases left between them. CDR3 sequence reads: CASSVTLGANVLTF. The CDR3 nucleotides read TGTGCCAGCAGCGTGACCCTTGGGGCCAACGTCCTGACTTTC.

This clone was observed a single time. This chain joins TRBV7-3 and TRBJ1-2; 9 bases agree with TRBD1. This CDR3 has 14 residues. V shed 5 bases, J shed 8 bases, and the junction held 9 bases outside the gene matches. Germline V gives CDR1 SGHTA, CDR2 FQGTGA. CDR3 loop: CASSPLRTGEGYTF. CDR3 coding DNA: TGTGCCAGCAGCCCACTTCGGACAGGGGAAGGCTACACCTTC.

The V and J genes are TRBV30 and TRBJ1-5; D perhaps matches TRBD1 (5 bases). The CDR3 is made up of 14 amino acids. CDR1 is GTSNPN, CDR2 SVGIG, per germline (reference sequence). V was shortened by 2 bases and J by 6 bases, with 14 bases between the two germline ends. DNA for the CDR3: TGTGCCTGGAGTCAGCAGGCAGGGAGTCAGCCCCAGCATTTT. It specifies CAWSQQAGSQPQHF. Full variable domain (rest looked up from reference TRBV30 and TRBJ1-5): SQTIHQWPATLVQPVGSPLSLECTVEGTSNPNLYWYRQAAGRGLQLLFYSVGIGQISSEVPQNLSASRPQDRQFILSSKKLLLSDSGFYLCAWSQQAGSQPQHFGDGTRLSIL.

The V gene is TRBV6-5, the J gene TRBJ1-5; the D is unclear. V gave up 1 base and J gave up 4 bases, with 5 bases separating them. The CDR3 contains 13 residues. Germline V gene sequence: CDR1 MNHEY, CDR2 SVGAGI. CDR3 in DNA: TGTGCCAGCAGTTACTTGGGGAATCAGCCCCAGCATTTT. Protein sequence: CASSYLGNQPQHF.

The rearrangement links TRBV30 to TRBJ2-2; TRBD2 matches at 8 bases. V was pared by 5 bases and J by 3 bases, with 5 bases of the junction left unmatched. CDR1 is GTSNPN, CDR2 SVGIG, per germline (reference sequence). This CDR3 spans 14 amino acids. In DNA form, the CDR3 reads TGTGCCTGGGTAGCGGGGCAATACACCGGGGAGCTGTTTTTT. This translates into CAWVAGQYTGELFF. The entire variable domain, with the rest obtained from reference TRBV30 and TRBJ2-2, is as follows: SQTIHQWPATLVQPVGSPLSLECTVEGTSNPNLYWYRQAAGRGLQLLFYSVGIGQISSEVPQNLSASRPQDRQFILSSKKLLLSDSGFYLCAWVAGQYTGELFFGEGSRLTVL.

The chain employs TRBV18 and TRBJ1-5; D is undetermined. The CDR3 consists of 17 residues. Germline assignment: CDR1 KGHSH and CDR2 LQKENI. Trimming shortened V by 2 bases and J by 2 bases, and 16 bases separated the two germline ends. The CDR3 reads CASSPKAGDMGNQPQHF. Written as DNA, the CDR3 is TGTGCCAGCTCACCAAAGGCAGGTGATATGGGCAATCAGCCCCAGCATTTT. Full variable domain (missing parts from reference TRBV18 and TRBJ1-5): NAGVMQNPRHLVRRRGQEARLRCSPMKGHSHVYWYRQLPEEGLKFMVYLQKENIIDESGMPKERFSAEFPKEGPSILRIQQVVRGDSAAYFCASSPKAGDMGNQPQHFGDGTRLSIL.

V gene TRBV5-1 combines with J gene TRBJ1-1; 7 nucleotides match TRBD1. Germline-derived CDR1 and CDR2 are SGHRS and YFSETQ. The CDR3 has 16 residues. The V and J ends lost 3 bases and 1 base, in that order; junction bases with no gene match: 9. The CDR3 loop reads CASSSRQGWENTEAFF. The CDR3 nucleotides read TGCGCCAGCAGCTCGCGACAGGGATGGGAGAACACTGAAGCTTTCTTT.

V gene TRBV13 combines with J gene TRBJ2-5; 8 bases fit TRBD2. CDR3 length equals 14 residues. Germline trimming cut 0 bases from V and 6 bases from J; bases unmatched to any gene: 3. The germline V gene encodes CDR1 PRHDT and CDR2 FYEKMQ (reference sequence). The CDR3 spells CASSLGRGGKTQYF. DNA of the CDR3: TGTGCCAGCAGCTTAGGCCGGGGGGGGAAGACCCAGTACTTC.

The chain is built from TRBV11-1 and TRBJ1-2, with D unresolved. CDR1 is SGHAT and CDR2 is FQDESV in the germline V gene (reference sequence). The germline V and J ends were trimmed by 5 bases and 1 base, with 11 bases remaining between them. CDR3 length: 14 residues. The CDR3 coding sequence is TGTGCCAGCAGCCCCCCACACAATAACTATGGCTACACCTTC. Translation: CASSPPHNNYGYTF.

The V call is TRBV6-5, the J call TRBJ1-5; TRBD1 matches 7 bases. The V gene's germline CDR1 is MNHEY and CDR2 SVGAGI. This CDR3 is built from 13 residues. The ends lost 4 bases at V and 9 bases at J; junction bases unmatched: 6. CDR3 nucleotides: TGTGCCAGCAGTTCTACAGGGGAGTCGCCCCAGCATTTT. Protein: CASSSTGESPQHF.

This chain joins TRBV19 and TRBJ2-1; 13 nucleotides line up with TRBD2. This CDR3 is built from 15 residues. The germline V gene encodes CDR1 LNHDA and CDR2 SQIVND (reference sequence). V shed 10 bases, J shed 10 bases, and the junction held 13 bases outside the gene matches. CDR3 in amino acids: CATKELAGGLREQFF. CDR3 DNA sequence: TGTGCCACTAAGGAACTAGCGGGGGGGCTGAGGGAGCAGTTCTTC.

The genes are TRBV27 and TRBJ1-3; 7 bases align to TRBD1. The CDR3 is made up of 16 amino acids. Germline CDR1 MNHEY, CDR2 SMNVEV (reference sequence). The J segment lost 0 bases and the V segment lost 4 bases, leaving 6 bases of the junction unmatched. CDR3 region: CASSSGGQTSGNTIYF. The CDR3 DNA follows: TGTGCCAGCAGTTCAGGGGGACAGACCTCTGGAAACACCATATATTTT.

This clone was detected only a few times. The rearrangement links TRBV6-4 to TRBJ2-1, with D possibly matching TRBD1 (7 bases). Per the germline V gene, CDR1 is MRHNA and CDR2 is SNTAGT. Trimming stripped 6 bases from V and 5 bases from J, with 17 bases between. The length of the CDR3 is 15 residues. This chain's CDR3 is CASSHGAGGNNEQFF. The DNA of the CDR3 is TGTGCCAGCAGCCACGGGGCAGGGGGGAACAATGAGCAGTTCTTC.

The chain links TRBV5-1 to TRBJ2-3, with TRBD1 as a possible D gene (5 bases). Germline V CDR1 and CDR2: SGHRS, YFSETQ. The CDR3 is 14 residues long. V lost 1 base to trimming and J lost 2 bases, with 8 bases between them. The CDR3 here is CASSLQGSTDTQYF. The CDR3 bases are TGCGCCAGCAGCTTGCAGGGTTCCACAGATACGCAGTATTTT.

The rearrangement joins TRBV9 to TRBJ1-1; D not certain. From germline, CDR1 is SGDLS and CDR2 YYNGEE. The V end lost 3 bases, the J end lost 1 base, and 4 bases lay between the germline ends. The CDR3 length is 12 residues. CDR3 bases: TGTGCCAGCAGCGCGGGGAACACTGAAGCTTTCTTT. It encodes CASSAGNTEAFF.

The chain has TRBV6-5 and TRBJ1-4, with 7 bases lining up with TRBD1. This CDR3 is built from 15 residues. J lost 5 bases, V lost 5 bases, and 8 bases had no gene match. Germline lookup yields CDR1 MNHEY and CDR2 SVGAGI. The CDR3 region is CASSARDSLNEKLFF. The CDR3 nucleotides read TGTGCCAGCAGTGCCCGGGACAGCCTAAATGAAAAACTGTTTTTT.

This sequence joins TRBV19 and TRBJ1-5; possibly TRBD1 for D (5 bases). CDR3 length equals 15 residues. Trimming stripped 2 bases from V and 11 bases from J, with 19 bases between. CDR1 is LNHDA and CDR2 is SQIVND in the germline V gene (reference sequence). Written as DNA, the CDR3 is TGTGCCAGTAGTATACGCGGCAGGGAGAGTCGGGCCCAGCATTTT. Translation: CASSIRGRESRAQHF.

V gene TRBV12-5 combines with J gene TRBJ2-7; D uncertain. The V gene's germline CDR1 is LGHNT and CDR2 FRNRAP. The CDR3 has 14 amino acids. V was shortened by 0 bases and J by 3 bases, with 9 bases between the two germline ends. The CDR3 protein is CASGLVETYYEQYV. The CDR3 DNA reads as TGTGCTAGTGGTTTGGTGGAGACCTACTACGAGCAGTACGTC.

This chain uses TRBV2 with TRBJ1-5; a possible D gene is TRBD1 (5 bases). Germline-derived CDR1 and CDR2 are SNHLY and FYNNEI. This CDR3 has 14 amino acids. The V end was cut by 6 bases, the J end by 0 bases, with 9 bases between. The DNA of the CDR3 is TGTGCCAGCAGGGGGACGGCTAGCAATCAGCCCCAGCATTTT. Translating it yields CASRGTASNQPQHF.

This clone was picked up a small number of times. CDR3 sequence reads: CASSLAQSTSGHEQFF. In nucleotides, the CDR3 is TGTGCCAGCAGCTTAGCGCAATCGACTAGCGGCCATGAGCAGTTCTTC. The V call is TRBV7-2, the J call TRBJ2-1; 9 bases align to TRBD2. The CDR3 contains 16 residues. The germline V gene encodes CDR1 SGHTA and CDR2 FQGNSA. V trimming: 0 bases; J trimming: 8 bases; junction bases outside the gene matches: 8.